This TCR beta chain was recorded in a study of glioma-infiltrating T cells after dendritic cell vaccination. Study as a whole: Patients received three intradermal dendritic cell vaccine injections at biweekly intervals.

Input was about 2 ug genomic DNA, or all available if less. Primers: 60 V beta forward and 13 J beta reverse. Here immunoSEQ multiplex PCR was the method, and the copy in TCRdb shows in-frame clones only, minus some. Of 110,000 or so clones in the sample, around 87% were seen once. This CDR3 region has 11 residues. Germline CDR1 is MNHNS and CDR2 is SASEGT. The V end lost 5 bases, the J end lost 7 bases, and 8 bases lay between the germline ends. Stated time point: after dendritic cell vaccination, including at tumor progression/relapse. V usage is TRBV6-1 and J usage is TRBJ1-1, with D uncertain. This receptor was taken from a human donor with glioblastoma. The specimen was blood, collected after dendritic cell vaccination. CDR3 residues: CASSLALEAFF. The CDR3 DNA reads TGTGCCAGCAGTCTAGCCCTTGAAGCTTTCTTT.